A selection of T cell receptor beta chains follows, all from one sample in a study of immune evolution from preneoplasia to lung adenocarcinoma. The assay was immunoSEQ multiplex PCR, and TCRdb's table has in-frame clones only and misses some. The sample lists 6,000 to 8,500 clones, around 74% occurring once. Sequencing used FFPE atypical adenomatous hyperplasia tissue from the lung. The receptor set was obtained from a donor older than 65 with lung adenocarcinoma. Some clones in this sample may be carry-over from other donors' samples. CDR3s include the opening cysteine and the closing phenylalanine or tryptophan. Fields, in order: clone size, V gene, J gene, CDR3 protein. Some rows have no size entry. The others give once, few or many, or a class for an expanded clone.

clone size: -; V gene: TRBV19; J gene: TRBJ1-1; CDR3 protein: CASSIEGFAKTGSNTEAFF
clone size: few; V gene: TRBV7-8; J gene: TRBJ1-1; CDR3 protein: CASDSGQGLRAFF
clone size: -; V gene: TRBV15; J gene: TRBJ2-3; CDR3 protein: CATSRRAAVDTQYF
clone size: -; V gene: TRBV7-3; J gene: TRBJ1-6; CDR3 protein: CASSFIRNSPLHF
clone size: -; V gene: TRBV5-1; J gene: TRBJ1-4; CDR3 protein: CASSLAGGDEKLFF
clone size: -; V gene: TRBV11-1; J gene: TRBJ2-7; CDR3 protein: CASSPPGSLYEQYF
clone size: few; V gene: TRBV6-4; J gene: TRBJ2-3; CDR3 protein: CASSENGGATDTQYF
clone size: -; V gene: TRBV30; J gene: TRBJ2-3; CDR3 protein: CAWSVLAGSTDTQYF
clone size: few; V gene: TRBV20-1; J gene: TRBJ2-7; CDR3 protein: CSASTYEQYF
clone size: -; V gene: TRBV2; J gene: TRBJ1-4; CDR3 protein: CASSSTPGQNEKLFF
clone size: once; V gene: TRBV5-8; J gene: TRBJ2-5; CDR3 protein: CASSLRRTASQETQYF
clone size: -; V gene: TRBV15; J gene: TRBJ2-5; CDR3 protein: CATSRDFGETQYF
clone size: medium-sized; V gene: TRBV28; J gene: TRBJ1-5; CDR3 protein: CASSGQNNQPQHF
clone size: -; V gene: TRBV30; J gene: TRBJ1-6; CDR3 protein: CAWGLGNSPLHF